This is a list of T cell receptor beta chains from one sample in a study of spatial heterogeneity in lung cancer. MiXCR, run by TCRdb on the 5' RACE reads, gives a single entry per CDR3 protein. The repertoire holds about 92,000 distinct CDR3 sequences, with more than 10% as singletons. Material: PBMCs, obtained at surgery. These receptors all come from a male donor with early-stage non-small cell lung cancer. Each CDR3 is given with its conserved first and last residue. The D gene is left open where the match is weak. Clone size is given for some rows only: seen once, a few or many times, or a class if the clone is expanded.

CDR3 protein	CDR3 DNA	D gene	V gene	J gene	clone size
CASSLGGTYSYEQYF	TGTGCCAGCAGTCTCGGCGGGACGTACTCCTACGAGCAGTACTTC	-	TRBV28	TRBJ2-7	few
CASSLGTLYNEQFF	TGTGCCAGCAGCTTAGGGACTTTATACAATGAGCAGTTCTTC	-	TRBV11-2	TRBJ2-1	-
CASSLETSGRAADTQYF	TGTGCCAGCAGCTTAGAAACTAGCGGGAGGGCCGCAGATACGCAGTATTTT	TRBD2	TRBV7-9	TRBJ2-3	many
CASSVTGRTGELFF	TGTGCCAGCAGTGTGACAGGACGAACCGGGGAGCTGTTTTTT	-	TRBV2	TRBJ2-2	many
CANARQGAIHEQYF	TGTGCCAACGCCCGACAGGGGGCGATACACGAGCAGTACTTC	TRBD1	TRBV27	TRBJ2-7	many
CASSRGAGVNEKLFF	TGTGCCAGCAGTCGCGGGGCAGGCGTTAATGAAAAACTGTTTTTT	-	TRBV7-9	TRBJ1-4	many
CASSLDRGVAKNIQYF	TGTGCCAGCAGTTTAGACAGGGGTGTAGCCAAAAACATTCAGTACTTC	TRBD1	TRBV28	TRBJ2-4	few
CASSPLRPGGETQYF	TGTGCCAGCAGCCCTCTACGACCGGGGGGGGAGACCCAGTACTTC	TRBD2	TRBV3-1	TRBJ2-5	few
CASSSSGGGYGYTF	TGTGCCAGCAGCTCGTCAGGGGGTGGCTATGGCTACACCTTC	TRBD1	TRBV7-2	TRBJ1-2	many
CATSDSRPGSSYEQYF	TGTGCCACCAGTGATTCCCGCCCTGGGAGCTCCTACGAGCAGTACTTC	-	TRBV24-1	TRBJ2-7	-
CSASPQNTEAFF	TGCAGTGCTAGTCCCCAGAACACTGAAGCTTTCTTT	-	TRBV20-1	TRBJ1-1	few
CSVEAYTGELFF	TGCAGCGTTGAGGCTTACACCGGGGAGCTGTTTTTT	-	TRBV29-1	TRBJ2-2	few
CASRVDRAGGYEQYF	TGTGCCAGCAGAGTCGACCGGGCAGGGGGGTACGAGCAGTACTTC	-	TRBV7-8	TRBJ2-7	few
CASSFGGDNEQYF	TGCGCCAGCAGCTTTGGCGGAGATAACGAGCAGTACTTC	-	TRBV5-1	TRBJ2-7	few
CASSLVAEDYNEQFF	TGCGCCAGCAGCTTGGTGGCAGAGGATTACAATGAGCAGTTCTTC	-	TRBV5-1	TRBJ2-1	many
CSVTSGGTSYNEQFF	TGCAGTGTTACTAGCGGGGGAACGTCCTACAATGAGCAGTTCTTC	TRBD2	TRBV20-1	TRBJ2-1	-
CASSETENNSPLHF	TGTGCCAGCAGTGAGACAGAGAATAATTCACCCCTCCACTTT	-	TRBV12-3/TRBV12-4	TRBJ1-6	-
CASSLVGGQDQPQHF	TGTGCCAGCAGCTTAGTCGGAGGGCAGGATCAGCCCCAGCATTTT	-	TRBV7-2	TRBJ1-5	-
CASSLGRGDTQYF	TGTGCCAGCAGCTTAGGTAGGGGAGATACGCAGTATTTT	-	TRBV7-2	TRBJ2-3	many
CASSQTGAGANVLTF	TGCGCCAGCAGCCAAACAGGGGCCGGGGCCAACGTCCTGACTTTC	TRBD1	TRBV4-1	TRBJ2-6	few
CGTRESNSYEQYF	TGTGGGACCCGGGAGTCAAACTCCTACGAGCAGTACTTC	-	TRBV28	TRBJ2-7	many
CASSLYRQPGNTIYF	TGTGCCAGCAGCTTGTACAGACAACCTGGAAACACCATATATTTT	-	TRBV5-5	TRBJ1-3	few
CASSGLAGITDTQYF	TGTGCCAGCAGCGGACTAGCGGGAATCACAGATACGCAGTATTTT	TRBD2	TRBV2	TRBJ2-3	-
CASSTLPGGGYEQYF	TGTGCCAGCAGTACCCTCCCGGGAGGGGGCTACGAGCAGTACTTC	TRBD2	TRBV6-1	TRBJ2-7	few
CASSVVMGDFSTVELFF	TGTGCCAGCAGCGTAGTCATGGGGGATTTTAGCACCGTGGAGCTGTTTTTT	-	TRBV9	TRBJ2-2	few
CSARTASTDTQYF	TGCAGTGCTAGGACAGCAAGCACAGATACGCAGTATTTT	-	TRBV20-1	TRBJ2-3	few
CSAEMRQGAVIETQYF	TGCAGTGCCGAAATGAGACAGGGGGCGGTGATCGAGACCCAGTACTTC	TRBD1	TRBV20-1	TRBJ2-5	few
CASSLNSPGVAADTQYF	TGTGCCAGCAGCTTAAACTCGCCGGGAGTGGCAGCAGATACGCAGTATTTT	-	TRBV7-2	TRBJ2-3	-
CASSQTGTGDSNQPQHF	TGTGCCAGCAGCCAGACCGGGACAGGGGACAGCAATCAGCCCCAGCATTTT	TRBD1	TRBV5-4	TRBJ1-5	many
CASSLTEYNEQFF	TGTGCCAGCAGCTTAACAGAATACAATGAGCAGTTCTTC	-	TRBV5-5	TRBJ2-1	-
CASSRQGIPSTDTQYF	TGCGCCAGCAGCAGACAGGGCATCCCTAGCACAGATACGCAGTATTTT	TRBD1	TRBV5-1	TRBJ2-3	few
CASSSGQGYSPLHF	TGTGCCAGCAGCTCGGGACAGGGGTATTCACCCCTCCACTTT	TRBD1	TRBV7-2	TRBJ1-6	many
CASTLRTGRSYEQYF	TGTGCCAGCACCCTAAGGACAGGGCGCTCCTACGAGCAGTACTTC	TRBD1	TRBV6-2/TRBV6-3	TRBJ2-7	many
CASSKAPDGGRETQYF	TGTGCCAGCAGCAAAGCCCCCGACGGGGGCAGGGAGACCCAGTACTTC	-	TRBV9	TRBJ2-5	few
CSAPGENSYNEQFF	TGCAGTGCTCCGGGAGAGAACTCCTACAATGAGCAGTTCTTC	-	TRBV20-1	TRBJ2-1	few
CSARLVRGADTQYF	TGCAGTGCTAGACTAGTCAGAGGGGCAGATACGCAGTATTTT	-	TRBV20-1	TRBJ2-3	-
CASSLSSGAMNTEAFF	TGTGCCAGCAGTTTATCCTCTGGGGCCATGAACACTGAAGCTTTCTTT	-	TRBV28	TRBJ1-1	-
CASSPTSGGASETQYF	TGTGCCAGCTCACCAACTAGCGGGGGGGCTTCGGAGACCCAGTACTTC	TRBD2	TRBV18	TRBJ2-5	few
CASSQVPSGGFSTDTQYF	TGTGCCAGCAGCCAAGTGCCTAGCGGGGGCTTCAGCACAGATACGCAGTATTTT	TRBD2	TRBV3-1	TRBJ2-3	-
CASSFPGQGAYGYTF	TGTGCCAGCAGTTTTCCGGGACAGGGGGCCTATGGCTACACCTTC	TRBD1	TRBV28	TRBJ1-2	-
CASSLSGGRNNSPLHF	TGCGCCAGCAGCTTGTCCGGGGGGCGGAATAATTCACCCCTCCACTTT	-	TRBV5-1	TRBJ1-6	few
CASTPMGQIYGYTF	TGTGCCAGTACCCCCATGGGACAGATCTATGGCTACACCTTC	TRBD1	TRBV19	TRBJ1-2	-
CSVGRLPNTEAFF	TGCAGCGTTGGAAGGCTACCCAACACTGAAGCTTTCTTT	-	TRBV29-1	TRBJ1-1	-
CAWSGVRGRNEQFF	TGTGCCTGGAGTGGCGTCAGGGGGCGAAATGAGCAGTTCTTC	TRBD1	TRBV30	TRBJ2-1	-
CSAHRDYNSPLHF	TGCAGTGCTCACAGGGATTATAATTCACCCCTCCACTTT	-	TRBV20-1	TRBJ1-6	-
CASSPQSGHSNQPQHF	TGTGCCAGCTCACCACAATCTGGGCATAGCAATCAGCCCCAGCATTTT	-	TRBV18	TRBJ1-5	many
CAIKKGGFGAFF	TGTGCCATCAAGAAGGGCGGATTCGGAGCTTTCTTT	-	TRBV10-3	TRBJ1-1	few
CASSSAGDDQPQHF	TGTGCCAGCAGCTCGGCGGGGGACGACCAGCCCCAGCATTTT	-	TRBV7-6	TRBJ1-5	few
CASRSTGMGEAFF	TGTGCCAGCAGATCGACAGGCATGGGCGAAGCTTTCTTT	-	TRBV6-6	TRBJ1-1	-
CASSFHGQEQETQYF	TGCGCCAGCAGCTTCCATGGACAGGAACAAGAGACCCAGTACTTC	TRBD1	TRBV5-1	TRBJ2-5	-
CASSYYKGSGANQPQHF	TGTGCCAGCAGTTATTACAAAGGGAGTGGGGCTAATCAGCCCCAGCATTTT	-	TRBV6-6	TRBJ1-5	few
CATSDHGQGYNEQFF	TGTGCCACCAGTGACCATGGACAGGGCTACAATGAGCAGTTCTTC	TRBD1	TRBV24-1	TRBJ2-1	few
CATRIGRNQETQYF	TGTGCCACCCGAATAGGACGAAACCAAGAGACCCAGTACTTC	-	TRBV2	TRBJ2-5	few
CASSAGGSGGYGETQYF	TGCGCCAGCAGCGCCGGAGGAAGCGGGGGCTACGGGGAGACCCAGTACTTC	TRBD2	TRBV5-1	TRBJ2-5	-
CSVFTGTGGASGYTF	TGCAGCGTCTTTACCGGGACAGGGGGCGCAAGTGGCTACACCTTC	TRBD1	TRBV29-1	TRBJ1-2	-